This T cell receptor (beta chain) was sequenced during a study of beta chain features in type 1 diabetes. On the study more broadly: Patients looked much like healthy donors when it came to age, gender and cell yields. Study results and limitations: Among patients with Type 1 diabetes, TCRB CDR3s were moderately but significantly shorter in every one of the four CD4+ subsets. Still unanswered here is whether HLA type influences TCRB rearrangement.

Purity above 95% was achieved in all sorted populations. Between the trimmed V and J ends, which lost 0 bases and 6 bases, there was a span of 16 bases. This CDR3 contains 17 residues. Germline V lookup: CDR1 SGHRS, CDR2 YFSETQ. This clone was found a few times. As yet, its antigen is unknown. Investigators reverse transcribed all isolated RNA, so they sequenced expressed TCRB transcripts. Here immunoSEQ multiplex PCR was the method, and the copy in TCRdb shows in-frame clones only, minus some. The sample includes nearly 700,000 clones, roughly 12% of them seen just once. The sequencing input was naive CD4+ T cells from blood. V usage is TRBV5-1 and J usage is TRBJ1-6; perhaps TRBD1 as D (6 bases). The TCR was taken from a man between 18 and 35 years old with type 1 diabetes. For the CDR3, the DNA is TGCGCCAGCAGCTTGGGACCGACAGGCGGTTTTAATTCACCCCTCCACTTT. It encodes CASSLGPTGGFNSPLHF.